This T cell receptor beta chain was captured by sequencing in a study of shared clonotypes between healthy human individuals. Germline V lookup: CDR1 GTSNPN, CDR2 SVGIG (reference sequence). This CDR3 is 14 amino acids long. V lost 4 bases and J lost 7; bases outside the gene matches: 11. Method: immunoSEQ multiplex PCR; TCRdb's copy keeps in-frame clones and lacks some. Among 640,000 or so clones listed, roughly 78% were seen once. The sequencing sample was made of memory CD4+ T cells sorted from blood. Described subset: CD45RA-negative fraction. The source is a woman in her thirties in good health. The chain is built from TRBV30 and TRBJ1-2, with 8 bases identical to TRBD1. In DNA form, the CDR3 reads TGTGCCTGGACTGAGACAGGGGAAGTATCTGGCTACACCTTC. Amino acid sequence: CAWTETGEVSGYTF.